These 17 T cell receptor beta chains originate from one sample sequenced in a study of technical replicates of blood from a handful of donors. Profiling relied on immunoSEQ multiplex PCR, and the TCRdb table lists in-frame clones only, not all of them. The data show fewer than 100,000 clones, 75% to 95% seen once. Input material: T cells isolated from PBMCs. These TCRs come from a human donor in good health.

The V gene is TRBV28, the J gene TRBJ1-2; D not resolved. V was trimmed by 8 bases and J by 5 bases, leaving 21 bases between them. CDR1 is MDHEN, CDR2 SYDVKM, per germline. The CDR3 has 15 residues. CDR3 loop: CASEMAQDSVYGYTF. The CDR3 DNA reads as TGTGCCAGCGAGATGGCGCAGGACTCCGTTTATGGCTACACCTTC.

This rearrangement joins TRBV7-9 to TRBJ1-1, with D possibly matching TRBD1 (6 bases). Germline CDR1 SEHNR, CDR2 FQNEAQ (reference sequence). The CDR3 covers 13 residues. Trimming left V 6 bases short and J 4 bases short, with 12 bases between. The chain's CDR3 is CASRDQGPTEAFF. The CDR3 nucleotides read TGTGCCAGCAGAGATCAGGGGCCCACTGAAGCTTTCTTT.

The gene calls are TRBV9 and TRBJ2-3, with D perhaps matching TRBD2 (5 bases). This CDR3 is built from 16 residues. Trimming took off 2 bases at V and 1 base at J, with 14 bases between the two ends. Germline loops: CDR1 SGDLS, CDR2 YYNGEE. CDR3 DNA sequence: TGTGCCAGCAGCGTTACACCAGACTACCGCACAGATACGCAGTATTTT. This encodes CASSVTPDYRTDTQYF.

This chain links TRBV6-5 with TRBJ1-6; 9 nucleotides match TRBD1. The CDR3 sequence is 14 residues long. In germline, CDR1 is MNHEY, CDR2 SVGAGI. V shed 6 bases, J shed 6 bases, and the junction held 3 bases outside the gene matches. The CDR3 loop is CASRGTGSNSPLHF. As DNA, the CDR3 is TGTGCCAGCAGGGGGACAGGGAGTAATTCACCCCTCCACTTT.

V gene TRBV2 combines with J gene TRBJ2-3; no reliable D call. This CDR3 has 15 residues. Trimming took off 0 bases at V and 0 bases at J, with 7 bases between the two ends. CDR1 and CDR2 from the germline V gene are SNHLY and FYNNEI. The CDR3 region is CASSEALQSTDTQYF. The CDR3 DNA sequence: TGTGCCAGCAGTGAAGCGCTACAGAGCACAGATACGCAGTATTTT.

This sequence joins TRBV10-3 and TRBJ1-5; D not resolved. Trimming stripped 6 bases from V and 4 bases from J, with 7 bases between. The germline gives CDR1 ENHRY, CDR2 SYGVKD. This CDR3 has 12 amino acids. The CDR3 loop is CAISPTNQPQHF. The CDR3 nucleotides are TGTGCCATCAGCCCGACTAATCAGCCCCAGCATTTT.

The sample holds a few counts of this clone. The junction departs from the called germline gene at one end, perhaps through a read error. The CDR3 protein is CASSEGGEAKF. The CDR3 nucleotides read TGTGCCAGCAGTGAAGGAGGCGAGGCTAAGTTT. The J gene is TRBJ1-4, the V gene TRBV2; D ambiguous. CDR1 is SNHLY and CDR2 is FYNNEI in the germline V gene. The CDR3 is made up of 11 amino acids.

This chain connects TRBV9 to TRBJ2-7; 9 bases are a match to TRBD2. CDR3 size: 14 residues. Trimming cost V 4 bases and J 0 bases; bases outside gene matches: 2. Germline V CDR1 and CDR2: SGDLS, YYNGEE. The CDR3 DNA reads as TGTGCCAGCAGCTCGACTAGCGGCTCCTACGAGCAGTACTTC. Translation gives CASSSTSGSYEQYF.

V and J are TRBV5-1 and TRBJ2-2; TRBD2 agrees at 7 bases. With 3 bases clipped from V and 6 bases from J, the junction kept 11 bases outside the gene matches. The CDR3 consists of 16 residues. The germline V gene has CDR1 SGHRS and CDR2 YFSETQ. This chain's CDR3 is CASSSTSLSLSGELFF. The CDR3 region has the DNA TGCGCCAGCAGCTCGACTAGCTTGTCGCTGTCCGGGGAGCTGTTTTTT.

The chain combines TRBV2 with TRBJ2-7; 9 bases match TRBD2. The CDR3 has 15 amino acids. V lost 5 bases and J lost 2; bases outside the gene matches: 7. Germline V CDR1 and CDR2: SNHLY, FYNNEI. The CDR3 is CASSSRLAGTYEQYF. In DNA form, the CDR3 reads TGTGCCAGCAGTAGTAGGCTAGCGGGAACCTACGAGCAGTACTTC.

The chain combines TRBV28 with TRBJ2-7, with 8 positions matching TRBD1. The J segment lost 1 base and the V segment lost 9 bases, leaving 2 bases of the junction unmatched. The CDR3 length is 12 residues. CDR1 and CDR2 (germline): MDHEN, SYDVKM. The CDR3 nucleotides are TGTGCCAGTCAGGGGGCTTCCTACGAGCAGTACTTC. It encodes CASQGASYEQYF.

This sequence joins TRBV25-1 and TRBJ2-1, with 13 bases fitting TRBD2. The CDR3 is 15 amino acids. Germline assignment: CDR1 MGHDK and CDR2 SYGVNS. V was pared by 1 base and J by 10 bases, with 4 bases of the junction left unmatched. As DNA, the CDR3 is TGTGCCAGCAGTGAATGGGGACTAGCGGGATTCGAGCAGTTCTTC. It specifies CASSEWGLAGFEQFF.

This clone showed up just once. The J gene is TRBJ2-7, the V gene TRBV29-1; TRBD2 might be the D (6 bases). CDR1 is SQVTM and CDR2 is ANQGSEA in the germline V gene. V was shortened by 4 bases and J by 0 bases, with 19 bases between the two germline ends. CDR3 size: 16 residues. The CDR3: CSVAFHAGLSSYEQYF. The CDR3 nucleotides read TGCAGCGTTGCCTTTCACGCGGGGTTAAGCTCCTACGAGCAGTACTTC.

CDR3 sequence reads: CASSLLGRNNQPQHF. The CDR3 nucleotides read TGTGCCAGCAGCTTATTGGGGCGGAACAATCAGCCCCAGCATTTT. The V call is TRBV7-4, the J call TRBJ1-5; D may be TRBD1 (5 bases). Trimming removed 2 bases at V and 3 bases at J, with 11 bases between. The CDR3 extends over 15 amino acids. Germline V gene lookup returns CDR1 SGHVT and CDR2 SQSDAQ.

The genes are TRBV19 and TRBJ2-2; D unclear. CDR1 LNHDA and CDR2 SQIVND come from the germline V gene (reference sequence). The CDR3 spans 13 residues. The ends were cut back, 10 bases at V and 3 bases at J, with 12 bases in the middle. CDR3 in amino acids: CATSIRDTGELFF. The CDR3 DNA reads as TGTGCCACTTCTATCCGGGACACCGGGGAGCTGTTTTTT. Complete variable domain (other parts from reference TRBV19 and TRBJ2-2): DGGITQSPKYLFRKEGQNVTLSCEQNLNHDAMYWYRQDPGQGLRLIYYSQIVNDFQKGDIAEGYSVSREKKESFPLTVTSAQKNPTAFYLCATSIRDTGELFFGEGSRLTVL.

In DNA, the CDR3 is TGTGCCTGGAGTGCGTTCGGGGGGGCCTTGGGTGAGCAGTTCTTC. Protein product: CAWSAFGGALGEQFF. The rearrangement links TRBV30 to TRBJ2-1; TRBD2 matches 8 bases. V lost 1 base to trimming and J lost 9 bases; unmatched junction nucleotides: 11. Germline lookup yields CDR1 GTSNPN and CDR2 SVGIG (reference sequence). The CDR3 length is 15 residues.

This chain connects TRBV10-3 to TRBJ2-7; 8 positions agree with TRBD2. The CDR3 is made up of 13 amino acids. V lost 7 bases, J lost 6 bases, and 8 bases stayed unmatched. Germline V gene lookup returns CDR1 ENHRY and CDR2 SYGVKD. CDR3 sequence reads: CAINDGGEREQYF. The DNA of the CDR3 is TGTGCCATCAACGACGGGGGGGAACGCGAGCAGTACTTC.